The source of this TCR beta chain is a study of CD8 T cells in Susac syndrome (dated by TCRdb to between 2018 and 2021). For the wider study: The study used repertoire sequencing to test whether antigen drove CD8+ T cell activation and differentiation in Susac syndrome. Results the study describes overall, beyond this receptor: The number of individuals in the TCR sequencing and HLA analysis was recognized as being relatively small.

RNA was extracted using the RNeasy kit, and about 0.5 to 1 microgram was reverse transcribed with random hexamers. TCR beta CDR3 regions were amplified with the immunoSEQ multiplex PCR assay covering 54 Vbeta and 13 Jbeta segments. To correct PCR amplification bias, a synthetic template baseline was used for both primer optimization and computational correction. As for the authors' bioinformatics: Reads were assigned to V, D and J genes according to IMGT and analyzed in immunoSEQ Analyzer, with only productive sequences retained. Clonality was calculated as one minus the Shannon entropy normalized by log2 of the number of productive unique sequences. Public and private clones were assessed among the 100 most prevalent clones of each patient and control. Susac-specific clones were defined as absent from healthy and MS cohorts, around 970 published viral clones and other ImmuneACCESS disease sequences. TCRdb took the public reads, trimmed them with fastp at Q25, ran MiXCR for clone calling and kept in-frame beta chains. A single entry per CDR3 protein holds the most common genes and DNA from its merged rows. The V and J calls, along with clone size, are taken from TCRdb and not from the paper's own processing. Counted in this sample were about 200,000 distinct CDR3 sequences; nearly 95% of them appeared once. 0.093% of the sample comes from the top ten.

Peripheral blood CD8+ and CD4+ T cells from healthy donors, Susac syndrome patients and multiple sclerosis patients were profiled using high-throughput TCR beta sequencing. The multiple sclerosis controls were treatment-naive patients who had stable or active relapsing-remitting disease and met the revised McDonald criteria. Bulk CD8+ and CD4+ T cells were purified by magnetic negative isolation, whereas CD8+ TEMRA cells were enriched by FACS. Blood was collected in EDTA tubes and processed within 24 hours, with PBMCs isolated through density gradient centrifugation. PBMCs intended for TCR sequencing were cryopreserved in liquid nitrogen and thawed later in a water bath at 37 degrees C. A purity of at least 90% was achieved for sorted or isolated CD4+, CD8+ and CD8+ TEMRA cells. With regard to this clonotype: Its cognate antigen has yet to be identified. No much larger clonotype is one base removed from it; base qualities were not supplied.

The junction shows trimming of 1 base on V and 1 base on J, plus 10 bases between the germline ends. The CDR3 runs 15 residues from the cysteine to the phenylalanine. Just CDR3 DNA is preserved here, 45 bases in frame from base 1. The germline V gene gives CDR1 as KGHSH and CDR2 as LQKENI. The V and J genes are TRBV18 and TRBJ1-1, with TRBD1 as a weak D call on 5 bases. This clonotype was sampled from a human donor with multiple sclerosis. Source material: CD4+ T cells from PBMCs. The DNA is TGTGCCAGCTCACCACTACCGGACACGAACACTGAAGCTTTCTTT. It translates to CASSPLPDTNTEAFF.